These T cell receptor beta chains were read from a single sample in a study of CXCR3-negative and CXCR3-positive naive CD8 T cells. With the 5' RACE reads reprocessed, TCRdb shows one record per CDR3 protein and no DNA. This sample's table has around 95,000 distinct CDR3 sequences. The sample taken for sequencing was naive CXCR3+ CD8+ T cells from blood. The receptors derive from a human donor in good health. Some clones in this sample may be carry-over from other donors' samples. The CDR3 runs from the conserved cysteine through the conserved F or W. The order of the fields is V gene, J gene, CDR3 protein.

TRBV12-3/TRBV12-4	TRBJ1-4	CASSLGDRPATNEKLFF
TRBV12-5	TRBJ2-1	CASGLGLNNEQFF
TRBV5-6	TRBJ2-3	CASSFQTSGTQYF
TRBV7-3	TRBJ2-1	CASSSSNEQFF
TRBV4-2	TRBJ2-7	CASSQDGDRAVLRYEQYF
TRBV4-2	TRBJ1-2	CASSQEFPGAVIGYTF
TRBV7-2	TRBJ2-1	CASSPREGPQSSYNEQFF
TRBV4-3	TRBJ1-1	CASSSGPRRGGDTEAFF
TRBV5-8	TRBJ1-2	CASTYDRDYGYTF
TRBV10-1	TRBJ2-7	CASSEREFYEQYF
TRBV29-1	TRBJ1-1	CSAGQGANTKAFF
TRBV4-1	TRBJ1-1	CASSQDLLLWNSEAFF
TRBV21-1	TRBJ1-6	CASSKRVPTYNSPLHF
TRBV12-3/TRBV12-4	TRBJ2-1	CARRLKMIDGEQFF
TRBV28	TRBJ2-7	CASRPSGTNSYEQYF
TRBV28	TRBJ1-4	CASSRPGQGANEKLFF
TRBV6-2/TRBV6-3	TRBJ2-1	CASSFQQGVYNEQFF